The clone carrying this T cell receptor (beta chain) was seen ten or more times. What it recognizes is unknown. The record originates from a study of naive and memory T cell subsets. The study, taken as a whole, reports: The RNA method is potentially sensitive to activation and differentiation changes.

Amplification of ligated cDNA took four PCR rounds with SP2 and nested alpha and beta constant primers. Alpha and beta constant region primers primed reverse transcription for blood and skin samples. TCRdb ran MiXCR on the 5' RACE reads and lists one entry per CDR3 protein. The sample shows 55,000 to 70,000 distinct CDR3 sequences, over 7% of them seen only once. A UMI-containing oligonucleotide was joined by 3' ligation to the TCR cDNA template. Adult healthy volunteers gave 2.5 ml peripheral blood for whole-blood RNA. Reverse transcription used DNase-treated unsorted total RNA, aiming for about 1 to 1000 ng. This CDR3 contains 15 residues. Germline V gene sequence: CDR1 SGHDN, CDR2 FVKESK. V shed 4 bases, J shed 6 bases, and the junction held 8 bases outside the gene matches.

The V gene is TRBV14, the J gene TRBJ2-1, with 8 bases matching TRBD2. The receptor was derived from a male donor in good health. The CDR3 loop is CASSPRREGTNEQFF. CDR3 bases: TGTGCCAGCAGCCCCCGCCGGGAGGGTACCAATGAGCAGTTCTTC. The full variable domain, with the rest looked up from reference TRBV14 and TRBJ2-1, is EAGVTQFPSHSVIEKGQTVTLRCDPISGHDNLYWYRRVMGKEIKFLLHFVKESKQDESGMPNNRFLAERTGGTYSTLKVQPAELEDSGVYFCASSPRREGTNEQFFGPGTRLTVL.